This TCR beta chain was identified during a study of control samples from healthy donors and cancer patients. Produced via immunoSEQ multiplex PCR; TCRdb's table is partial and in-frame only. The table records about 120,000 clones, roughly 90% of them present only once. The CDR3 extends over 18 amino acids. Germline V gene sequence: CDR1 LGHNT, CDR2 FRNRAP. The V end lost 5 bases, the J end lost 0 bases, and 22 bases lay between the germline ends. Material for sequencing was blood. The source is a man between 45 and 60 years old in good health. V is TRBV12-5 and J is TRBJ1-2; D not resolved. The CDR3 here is CASGPGEDEDRPNYGYTF. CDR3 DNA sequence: TGTGCTAGTGGTCCGGGAGAGGACGAGGACCGGCCTAACTATGGCTACACCTTC.